The 24 T cell receptor beta chains in this list originate from one sample, sequenced in a study of cytomegalovirus exposure and HLA in healthy donors. The primer mix had 60 Vbeta and 13 Jbeta primers. The table came from immunoSEQ multiplex PCR; TCRdb's copy has only in-frame clones and leaves some out. The table has 150,000 or so clones, roughly 74% seen once. The sequenced sample was PBMCs. The receptors were sampled from a woman in her thirties or forties in good health and CMV-seropositive.

The rearrangement uses TRBV28 and TRBJ1-2, with TRBD1 matching 8 bases. V was clipped by 6 bases and J by 0 bases; unmatched bases: 9. CDR1 and CDR2 (germline): MDHEN, SYDVKM. The CDR3 extends over 16 amino acids. The CDR3 DNA follows: TGTGCCAGCAGGACACAGGGGGGGGGATCTAACTATGGCTACACCTTC. As protein: CASRTQGGGSNYGYTF.

The count of this clone is one. The chain uses TRBV10-3 and TRBJ2-2; 15 nucleotides match TRBD2. CDR3 length: 16 amino acids. The V gene's germline CDR1 is ENHRY and CDR2 SYGVKD. The V segment lost 10 bases and the J segment 5 bases; nucleotides outside the gene matches: 8. The DNA for the CDR3 is TGTGCCACCTCGGGACTAGCGGGAGGCGATACCGGGGAGCTGTTTTTT. Translation: CATSGLAGGDTGELFF.

This chain connects TRBV10-2 to TRBJ1-5, with a possible D match to TRBD1 (6 bases). The V end was cut by 5 bases, the J end by 7 bases, with 15 bases between. This CDR3 has 14 residues. CDR1 and CDR2 from the germline V gene are WSHSY and SAAADI. CDR3 sequence reads: CASSLNGGEQPQHF. The CDR3 coding sequence is TGCGCCAGCAGTTTGAATGGGGGCGAGCAGCCCCAGCATTTT.

This chain links TRBV9 with TRBJ2-7; 7 positions agree with TRBD1. Germline CDR1 is SGDLS and CDR2 is YYNGEE. J lost 3 bases, V lost 3 bases, and 9 bases had no gene match. The CDR3 extends over 15 amino acids. CDR3 coding DNA: TGTGCCAGCAGCGCCGATCCGGGACAGATCTACGAGCAGTACTTC. This sequence encodes CASSADPGQIYEQYF.

The chain combines TRBV7-9 with TRBJ2-1; 9 bases line up with TRBD1. Germline V lookup: CDR1 SEHNR, CDR2 FQNEAQ (reference sequence). This CDR3 spans 17 amino acids. Trimming removed 3 bases from V and 2 bases from J; junction bases left unmatched: 8. CDR3 in amino acids: CASSFQSGTGTYNEQFF. In DNA, the CDR3 is TGTGCCAGCAGCTTTCAGTCCGGGACAGGGACCTACAATGAGCAGTTCTTC. Full variable domain (remainder filled in from reference TRBV7-9 and TRBJ2-1): DTGVSQNPRHKITKRGQNVTFRCDPISEHNRLYWYRQTLGQGPEFLTYFQNEAQLEKSRLLSDRFSAERPKGSFSTLEIQRTEQGDSAMYLCASSFQSGTGTYNEQFFGPGTRLTVL.

The chain recombines TRBV7-2 with TRBJ1-1, with 11 bases fitting TRBD1. The CDR3 covers 15 residues. Looked up from germline, CDR1 is SGHTA and CDR2 is FQGNSA. The J segment lost 4 bases and the V segment lost 3 bases, leaving 4 bases of the junction unmatched. The CDR3: CASSFGGTGGTEAFF. Written as DNA, the CDR3 is TGTGCCAGCAGCTTTGGGGGGACAGGGGGCACTGAAGCTTTCTTT. Full variable domain (remainder filled in from reference TRBV7-2 and TRBJ1-1): GAGVSQSPSNKVTEKGKDVELRCDPISGHTALYWYRQSLGQGLEFLIYFQGNSAPDKSGLPSDRFSAERTGGSVSTLTIQRTQQEDSAVYLCASSFGGTGGTEAFFGQGTRLTVV.

The rearrangement joins TRBV9 to TRBJ2-5; D is possibly TRBD2 (6 bases). V lost 2 bases to trimming and J lost 5 bases, with 16 bases between them. The germline gives CDR1 SGDLS, CDR2 YYNGEE. The CDR3 runs to 15 residues. The CDR3 here is CASSVGSGVSETQYF. The CDR3 nucleotides are TGTGCCAGCAGCGTTGGATCGGGAGTGAGTGAGACCCAGTACTTC.

This clone has a single count. The chain couples TRBV18 to TRBJ2-3; maybe TRBD1 (6 bases). Trimming stripped 3 bases from V and 1 base from J, with 11 bases between. This CDR3 region has 15 residues. Germline assignment: CDR1 KGHSH and CDR2 LQKENI. The CDR3 bases are TGTGCCAGCTCACCCGAAGAGGGGGGCACAGATACGCAGTATTTT. It translates to CASSPEEGGTDTQYF.

CDR3 DNA: TGCGCCAGCAGCCAAGATTTAATAGGGGAGGTTAGCGGCAATGAGCAGTTCTTC. Amino acid sequence: CASSQDLIGEVSGNEQFF. The chain uses TRBV4-3 and TRBJ2-1, with a possible D match to TRBD2 (6 bases). Germline loops: CDR1 LGHNA, CDR2 YSLEER. Trimming removed 0 bases at V and 6 bases at J, with 21 bases between. This CDR3 has 18 residues.

This chain connects TRBV2 to TRBJ1-6; maybe TRBD1 (5 bases). Trimming cost V 1 base and J 7 bases, with 8 bases left between them. CDR3 length equals 14 residues. Germline lookup yields CDR1 SNHLY and CDR2 FYNNEI. In DNA, the CDR3 is TGTGCCAGCAGTGAAGACAGGCAAAATTCACCCCTCCACTTT. This translates into CASSEDRQNSPLHF.

This clone has more than one count but fewer than ten. The CDR3 nucleotides read TGTGCCAGCAGGCGGGACAGGGGGCGTGAGACCCAGTACTTC. Its protein is CASRRDRGRETQYF. The J gene is TRBJ2-5, the V gene TRBV6-5; TRBD1 agrees at 12 bases. The ends lost 6 bases at V and 5 bases at J; junction bases unmatched: 4. Germline V gene data show CDR1 as MNHEY and CDR2 as SVGAGI. The CDR3 contains 14 residues.

The CDR3 sequence: CASFSGVHQPQHF. The CDR3, as DNA: TGTGCCAGTTTCAGCGGGGTCCATCAGCCCCAGCATTTT. This chain joins TRBV28 and TRBJ1-5; D remains ambiguous. In germline, CDR1 is MDHEN, CDR2 SYDVKM. Trimming left V 9 bases short and J 5 bases short, with 14 bases between. The CDR3 is 13 residues long.

This clone was detected only a few times. This chain joins TRBV5-1 and TRBJ2-3; TRBD1 matches 8 bases. Trimming at V came to 4 bases and at J to 5 bases, leaving 12 bases not matched to a gene. This CDR3 has 16 amino acids. Germline CDR1 and CDR2: SGHRS and YFSETQ. As DNA, the CDR3 is TGCGCCAGCAGCCCGCAGGCCAGGGGGCAGTTAGATACGCAGTATTTT. Amino acids: CASSPQARGQLDTQYF.

The rearrangement joins TRBV15 to TRBJ1-5; possibly TRBD1 for D (5 bases). This CDR3 has 15 amino acids. The ends were cut back, 0 bases at V and 9 bases at J, with 15 bases in the middle. The V gene's germline CDR1 is LNHNV and CDR2 YYDKDF (reference sequence). The DNA of the CDR3 is TGTGCCACCAGCAGAGATGTGGGGGGGGGTCGGCCCCAGCATTTT. Translating gives CATSRDVGGGRPQHF.

This clone was counted a few times. This sequence joins TRBV4-2 and TRBJ2-5, with 8 positions matching TRBD2. The tail of the sequence fits TRBJ2-7 better, so the J call may be wrong. The germline V gene encodes CDR1 LGHNA and CDR2 YNFKEQ. CDR3 size: 14 residues. CDR3 nucleotide sequence: TGTGCCAGCAGCCAAGAGAGCGGGAGTCGCGAGCAGTACTTC. Residues: CASSQESGSREQYF.

This chain connects TRBV6-5 to TRBJ1-4; D gene unclear. The V gene's germline CDR1 is MNHEY and CDR2 SVGAGI. The ends were cut back, 5 bases at V and 7 bases at J, with 17 bases in the middle. The CDR3 loop spans 15 amino acids. CDR3 region: CASSTRGPQFEKLFF. The CDR3 DNA reads as TGTGCCAGCAGTACCCGGGGTCCCCAATTTGAAAAACTGTTTTTT.

The chain is built from TRBV19 and TRBJ1-1; 10 bases map to TRBD1. The V gene's germline CDR1 is LNHDA and CDR2 SQIVND (reference sequence). Unmatched junction bases numbered 5, after V lost 4 bases and J lost 3 bases. CDR3 length: 15 residues. The CDR3 reads CASSTVGTGDTEAFF. The CDR3 DNA reads TGTGCCAGTAGTACCGTTGGGACAGGGGACACTGAAGCTTTCTTT.

The chain is built from TRBV28 and TRBJ1-1, with D hard to call. In germline, CDR1 is MDHEN, CDR2 SYDVKM. Between the trimmed V and J ends, which lost 3 bases and 0 bases, there was a span of 8 bases. The CDR3 runs 14 residues. The CDR3 DNA follows: TGTGCCAGCAGTTTCCCCGAGATGAACACTGAAGCTTTCTTT. This sequence encodes CASSFPEMNTEAFF.

The J gene is TRBJ1-1, the V gene TRBV11-3; TRBD1 is a possible D gene (5 bases). Trimming shortened V by 6 bases and J by 0 bases, and 11 bases separated the two germline ends. The CDR3 spans 14 residues. The germline gives CDR1 SGHNT, CDR2 YENEEA. CDR3 nucleotide sequence: TGTGCCAGCAGTGTGGGGGGTCTGAACACTGAAGCTTTCTTT. It is translated as CASSVGGLNTEAFF.

This chain uses TRBV7-8 with TRBJ2-1, with 9 bases matching TRBD2. Germline CDR1 reads SGHVS; CDR2 reads FQNEAQ. The ends lost 6 bases at V and 0 bases at J; junction bases unmatched: 15. The CDR3 consists of 19 residues. This chain's CDR3 is CASRPDRVTSGSSYNEQFF. The CDR3 DNA follows: TGTGCCAGCAGGCCAGACAGGGTGACTAGCGGAAGCTCCTACAATGAGCAGTTCTTC.

Details on this clone: The germline gene is not matched at one end of the junction; a read error may be the cause. The chain links TRBV7-9 to TRBJ2-7; 7 positions match TRBD2. Germline CDR1 and CDR2: SEHNR and FQNEAQ (reference sequence). This CDR3 has 16 residues. CDR3: CASSPKEGGSSCEQYF. CDR3 DNA: TGTGCCAGCAGCCCTAAAGAAGGCGGGAGTTCCTGCGAGCAGTACTTC.

There are a few counts of this clone. V is TRBV28 and J is TRBJ2-3; no reliable D call. The CDR3 totals 12 residues. Germline-derived CDR1 and CDR2 are MDHEN and SYDVKM. The V and J ends lost 5 bases and 2 bases respectively, with 5 bases between them. CDR3 nucleotides: TGTGCCAGCAGTCAGAACACAGATACGCAGTATTTT. This encodes CASSQNTDTQYF.

The chain combines TRBV27 with TRBJ2-5, with 8 bases identical to TRBD1. The DNA matches TRBJ2-7 better at its end, which makes the J call doubtful. The germline V gene encodes CDR1 MNHEY and CDR2 SMNVEV (reference sequence). The CDR3 loop spans 14 amino acids. CDR3 DNA: TGTGCCACTAACTCCGGGACAGGTCCCTTCGAGCAGTACTTC. Its translation is CATNSGTGPFEQYF.

The chain combines TRBV4-3 with TRBJ1-6; D gene ambiguous. This CDR3 contains 14 residues. Germline V gives CDR1 LGHNA, CDR2 YSLEER. V was clipped by 1 base and J by 7 bases, with 8 bases between them. The CDR3 nucleotides are TGCGCCAGCAGCCAAGTTTTGAGGAATTCACCCCTCCACTTT. Amino acid sequence: CASSQVLRNSPLHF.